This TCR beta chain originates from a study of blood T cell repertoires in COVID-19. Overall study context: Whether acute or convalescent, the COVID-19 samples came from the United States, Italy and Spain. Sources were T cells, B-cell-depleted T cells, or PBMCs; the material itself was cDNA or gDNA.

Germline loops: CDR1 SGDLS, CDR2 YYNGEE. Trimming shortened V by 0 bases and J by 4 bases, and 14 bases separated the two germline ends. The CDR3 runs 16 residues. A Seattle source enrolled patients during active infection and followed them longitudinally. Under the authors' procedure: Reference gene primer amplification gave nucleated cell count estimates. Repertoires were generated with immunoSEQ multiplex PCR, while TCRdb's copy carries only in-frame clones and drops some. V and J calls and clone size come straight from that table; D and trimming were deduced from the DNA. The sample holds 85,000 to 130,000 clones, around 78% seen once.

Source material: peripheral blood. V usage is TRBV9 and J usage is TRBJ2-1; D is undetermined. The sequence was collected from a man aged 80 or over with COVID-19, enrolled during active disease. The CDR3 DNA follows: TGTGCCAGCAGCGTAGGCCCTAGTTCCCAATACAATGAGCAGTTCTTC. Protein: CASSVGPSSQYNEQFF. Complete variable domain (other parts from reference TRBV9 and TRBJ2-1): DSGVTQTPKHLITATGQRVTLRCSPRSGDLSVYWYQQSLDQGLQFLIQYYNGEERAKGNILERFSAQQFPDLHSELNLSSLELGDSALYFCASSVGPSSQYNEQFFGPGTRLTVL.